This TCR beta chain was captured by sequencing in a study of regulatory T cells in long-lasting Graves disease. Turning to the study itself: Antithyroid drugs had been given to newly diagnosed Graves' patients for under 3 months. Notes on the study in general: TRBV28, TRBJ1-2 and TRBJ2-5 were segments that persistent disease favored.

The junction had 6 bases not matched to a gene; V was cut back by 0 bases and J by 8 bases. CDR1 is DFQATT, CDR2 SNEGSKA, per germline (reference sequence). This CDR3 has 15 amino acids. Many counts were recorded for this clonotype. What it recognizes is unknown. Relying on iRepertoire HTBI primers and Arm-PCR of CDR3 regions, the team built TCR beta libraries. MiXCR, run by TCRdb on the multiplex PCR reads, gives a single entry per CDR3 protein. The sample has approximately 400,000 distinct CDR3 sequences; about 15% are singletons. Time point given: newly diagnosed GD, antithyroid drugs for less than 3 months. Scientists built the TCR library using RNA that was extracted from PBMCs. Enrollment of patients was through an endocrinology department in Xi'an, China. The same sample was also used in a study of T cells in Graves' hyperthyroidism and ophthalmopathy.

The sequenced sample was peripheral blood mononuclear cells (PBMCs), obtained at new diagnosis, from a patient treated with antithyroid drugs. The V call is TRBV20-1, the J call TRBJ1-4, with TRBD1 identical over 10 bases. The source of this sequence is a woman in her 30s with Graves disease. The CDR3 nucleotides are TGCAGTGCTAGAGACCGGACAGGGGGAGGGGAAAAACTGTTTTTT. Protein sequence: CSARDRTGGGEKLFF.